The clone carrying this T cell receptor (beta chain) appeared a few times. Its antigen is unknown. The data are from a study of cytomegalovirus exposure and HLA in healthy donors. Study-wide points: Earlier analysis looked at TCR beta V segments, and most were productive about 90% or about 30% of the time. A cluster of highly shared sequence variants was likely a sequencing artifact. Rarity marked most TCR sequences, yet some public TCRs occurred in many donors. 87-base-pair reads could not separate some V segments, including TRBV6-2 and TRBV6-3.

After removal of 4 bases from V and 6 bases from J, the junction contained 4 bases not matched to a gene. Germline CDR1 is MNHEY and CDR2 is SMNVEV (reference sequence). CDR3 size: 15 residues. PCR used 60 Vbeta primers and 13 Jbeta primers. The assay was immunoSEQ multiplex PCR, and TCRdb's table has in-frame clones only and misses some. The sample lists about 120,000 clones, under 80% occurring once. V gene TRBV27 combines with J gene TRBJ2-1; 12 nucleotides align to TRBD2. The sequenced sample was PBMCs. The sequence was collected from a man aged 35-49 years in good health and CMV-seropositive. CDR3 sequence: CASSWRTSGVNEQFF. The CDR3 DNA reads TGTGCCAGCAGTTGGCGGACTAGCGGGGTCAATGAGCAGTTCTTC.